This entry concerns a single T cell receptor beta chain. This record belongs to a study of blood T cell repertoires in COVID-19. Per the original methods: For nucleated cells, counts were estimated from reference gene primer amplification. Repertoires were generated with immunoSEQ multiplex PCR, while TCRdb's copy carries only in-frame clones and drops some. The DNA gave D and trimming, while V, J and clone size come from that table. The repertoire holds about 100,000 clones, with over 75% as singletons. CDR1 LNHDA and CDR2 SQIVND come from the germline V gene (reference sequence). The CDR3 runs 14 residues. Trimming shortened V by 3 bases and J by 5 bases, and 11 bases separated the two germline ends.

J is TRBJ1-5 and V is TRBV19, with D uncertain. This TCR was sampled from a woman aged 55 to 70 with acute or convalescent COVID-19. The specimen sequenced was peripheral blood. CDR3 sequence (DNA): TGTGCCAGTAGTATGGTGCGGCACGATCAGCCCCAGCATTTT. Translation gives CASSMVRHDQPQHF.